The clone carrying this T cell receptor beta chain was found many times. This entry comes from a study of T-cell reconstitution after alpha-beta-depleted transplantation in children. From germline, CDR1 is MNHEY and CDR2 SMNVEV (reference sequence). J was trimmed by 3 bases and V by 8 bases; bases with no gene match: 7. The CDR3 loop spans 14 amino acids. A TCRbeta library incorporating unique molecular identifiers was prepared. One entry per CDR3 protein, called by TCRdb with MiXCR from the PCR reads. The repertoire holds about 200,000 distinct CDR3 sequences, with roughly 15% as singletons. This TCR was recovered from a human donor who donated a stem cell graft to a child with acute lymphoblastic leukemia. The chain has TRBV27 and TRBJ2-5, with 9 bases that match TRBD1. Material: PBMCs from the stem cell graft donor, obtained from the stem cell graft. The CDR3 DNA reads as TGTGCCAGCGGGGACAGGGTTGGAAAAGAGACCCAGTACTTC. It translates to CASGDRVGKETQYF.